This TCR beta chain was obtained from a study of blood T cell repertoires in COVID-19. At the level of the study: T cells, B-cell-depleted T cells, or PBMCs provided the cDNA or gDNA that served as material.

Per the original data handling: Amplification from reference gene primers served as the basis for estimated nucleated cell counts. Profiled with immunoSEQ multiplex PCR; TCRdb holds only in-frame clones, not every one. V and J calls and clone size are those listed in that table; D and trimming were worked out from the DNA. The table has about 150,000 clones, more than 80% seen once; the top ten hold roughly 2.2%. Germline values: CDR1 SGHAT, CDR2 FQNNGV. The V and J ends lost 0 bases and 8 bases respectively, with 5 bases between them. The CDR3 has 12 residues. This clone has more than one count but fewer than ten.

Input material: peripheral blood. This TCR came from a man between 65 and 80 years old with acute or convalescent COVID-19. This chain connects TRBV11-2 to TRBJ2-1; D is unclear. The DNA of the CDR3 is TGTGCCAGCAGCTTAGATTCATATGAGCAGTTCTTC. This codes for CASSLDSYEQFF.